Detailed here is one TCR beta chain. V lost 3 bases to trimming and J lost 4 bases, with 6 bases between them. The CDR3 is 12 residues long. Germline values: CDR1 KGHSH, CDR2 LQKENI. The repertoire was sequenced with immunoSEQ multiplex PCR; TCRdb's copy has only in-frame clones and lacks some. The table has approximately 14,000 clones, approximately 79% seen once. The sample belongs to a study of T cells after somatic rescue of genetic block. The clonotype originates from a boy aged 5-17 years. The sequenced sample was peripheral blood mononuclear cells (PBMCs). The gene calls are TRBV18 and TRBJ1-2, with D perhaps TRBD1 (5 bases). In DNA form, the CDR3 reads TGTGCCAGCTCACCGACAGTCTATGGCTACACCTTC. This translates into CASSPTVYGYTF. Combining the CDR3 with reference TRBV18 and TRBJ1-2 gives the whole variable domain NAGVMQNPRHLVRRRGQEARLRCSPMKGHSHVYWYRQLPEEGLKFMVYLQKENIIDESGMPKERFSAEFPKEGPSILRIQQVVRGDSAAYFCASSPTVYGYTFGSGTRLTVV.